What follows describes a single T cell receptor beta chain. CDR1 is MNHEY and CDR2 is SMNVEV in the germline V gene (reference sequence). With 2 bases removed from V and 6 bases from J, the gap between germline ends came to 14 bases. CDR3 size: 15 residues. This sample is part of a study of blood T cell repertoires in COVID-19. On the study more broadly: T cells, B-cell-depleted T cells, or PBMCs supplied cDNA or gDNA.

Using immunoSEQ multiplex PCR, the repertoire was profiled, and TCRdb retains in-frame clones only, with some absent. The repertoire holds 250,000 to 350,000 clones, with about nine tenths as singletons. Sequencing was done on a sample of peripheral blood. The receptor's source is a woman aged 50 to 60 who had recovered from COVID-19. V is TRBV27 and J is TRBJ2-1; no clear D. DNA for the CDR3: TGTGCCAGCAGTTTAGGAGTACTACCCCCCAATGAGCAGTTCTTC. It translates to CASSLGVLPPNEQFF.